A single sample is the source of the 32 T cell receptor beta chains below, sequenced in a study of blood T cell repertoires in COVID-19 (dated by TCRdb to 2018 to 2020). The library was generated by the immunoSEQ multiplex PCR assay. Held by TCRdb, this immuneACCESS table contains in-frame sequences only and omits some clones. Under half of the omission traces to an unresolved V gene where checked; the cause of the rest is unknown. This sample has 200,000 to 250,000 clones in its table, and 85% to 90% of those were observed once. The ten top clones hold about 4.5% of the sample. Sequenced material: peripheral blood. All receptors derive from a man aged 45-65 years with acute or convalescent COVID-19.

CDR3 in DNA: TGTGCCAGCAGTTCCCCCGGGACAGGGGCCCCCGGGGAGCTGTTTTTT. Its translation is CASSSPGTGAPGELFF. V gene TRBV6-6 combines with J gene TRBJ2-2; the match to TRBD1 covers 10 bases. CDR1 is MNHNY, CDR2 SVGAGI, per germline (reference sequence). CDR3 length: 16 amino acids. The V and J ends lost 4 bases and 6 bases, in that order; junction bases with no gene match: 8.

The chain has TRBV5-8 and TRBJ1-5, with D maybe TRBD1 (6 bases). This CDR3 region has 14 residues. Trimming removed 6 bases at V and 2 bases at J, with 12 bases between. Per the germline V gene, CDR1 is SGHTS and CDR2 is YDEGEE. The CDR3 is CASTLPGGNQPQHF. The CDR3 DNA follows: TGTGCCAGCACCCTTCCAGGGGGCAATCAGCCCCAGCATTTT.

The rearrangement uses TRBV21-1 and TRBJ1-2; the table's D call of TRBD1 was not tested on the DNA. TRBV21-1 is a pseudogene segment. The CDR3 is made up of 17 amino acids. CDR3: CASSRPRSRQGDYGYTF. The CDR3 nucleotides are TGTGCCAGCAGCAGACCTCGATCCCGGCAGGGCGACTATGGCTACACCTTC.

This clone occurred once. The rearrangement joins TRBV2 to TRBJ2-3; D perhaps matches TRBD2 (7 bases). The CDR3 totals 14 residues. Germline V gene sequence: CDR1 SNHLY, CDR2 FYNNEI. Trimming took 8 bases from V and 1 from J, leaving 13 bases between them. The CDR3 loop reads CASSGGRGTDTQYF. In nucleotides, the CDR3 is TGTGCCAGCTCGGGGGGCAGGGGCACAGATACGCAGTATTTT.

This clone was detected a few times. This rearrangement joins TRBV6-5 to TRBJ1-6; 9 bases match TRBD1. Germline V gene lookup returns CDR1 MNHEY and CDR2 SVGAGI. After removal of 6 bases from V and 10 bases from J, the junction contained 7 bases not matched to a gene. This CDR3 comprises 14 residues. The CDR3 DNA reads as TGTGCCAGCAGCACTGGGACAGGGTGGTCACCCCTCCACTTT. It specifies CASSTGTGWSPLHF.

This sequence joins TRBV5-1 and TRBJ2-7; the match to TRBD1 covers 10 bases. After removal of 4 bases from V and 7 bases from J, the junction contained 11 bases not matched to a gene. CDR3 size: 15 residues. Germline assignment: CDR1 SGHRS and CDR2 YFSETQ. CDR3 region: CASSPSGTGVEEQYF. CDR3 sequence (DNA): TGCGCCAGCAGCCCCTCCGGGACAGGGGTGGAAGAGCAGTACTTC.

This clone was detected once. The V call is TRBV29-1, the J call TRBJ2-5; possible D gene TRBD1, 6 bases. Germline CDR1 is SQVTM and CDR2 is ANQGSEA. The V end was cut by 5 bases, the J end by 5 bases, with 15 bases between. This CDR3 has 13 residues. The CDR3 here is CSVRFRDIETQYF. CDR3 bases: TGCAGCGTTCGCTTCCGGGACATTGAGACCCAGTACTTC.

Here the CDR3 DNA reads TGTGCCAGCAGCAAAGTAGGGATTGGACAGCGCACAGATACGCAGTATTTT. The encoded protein is CASSKVGIGQRTDTQYF. The genes are TRBV21-1 and TRBJ2-3; the table assigns TRBD1, which was not confirmed against the DNA. TRBV21-1 is reported as a pseudogene. The CDR3 has 17 amino acids.

The J gene is TRBJ1-2, the V gene TRBV29-1; a weak D match, TRBD1 (5 bases). Per germline, CDR1 SQVTM and CDR2 ANQGSEA. The V gene lost 2 bases and the J gene lost 6 bases, with 19 bases spanning the gap. CDR3 length: 15 residues. In DNA, the CDR3 is TGCAGCGTTGAAAGACAGCCGAGCCGTCGGGATGGCTACACCTTC. Protein sequence: CSVERQPSRRDGYTF.

This clone was picked up one time. The V call is TRBV5-5, the J call TRBJ2-7; D remains ambiguous. V was trimmed by 3 bases and J by 0 bases, leaving 7 bases between them. The CDR3 loop spans 13 amino acids. CDR1 and CDR2 from the germline V gene are SGHKS and YYEKEE (reference sequence). The CDR3 region is CASSSDTSYEQYF. The DNA for the CDR3 is TGTGCCAGCAGCTCCGACACCTCCTACGAGCAGTACTTC. Drawing the rest from reference TRBV5-5 and TRBJ2-7, the complete variable domain is DAGVTQSPTHLIKTRGQQVTLRCSPISGHKSVSWYQQVLGQGPQFIFQYYEKEERGRGNFPDRFSARQFPNYSSELNVNALLLGDSALYLCASSSDTSYEQYFGPGTRLTVT.

This chain connects TRBV11-2 to TRBJ1-2, with D tentatively TRBD1 (6 bases). Trimming took off 5 bases at V and 2 bases at J, with 12 bases between the two ends. In germline, CDR1 is SGHAT, CDR2 FQNNGV. The CDR3 length is 14 residues. CDR3 nucleotides: TGTGCCAGCAGCCTAGCAGGGGAAAACTATGGCTACACCTTC. Encoded protein: CASSLAGENYGYTF.

This clone was counted between two and nine times. CDR3 coding DNA: TGTGCCAGCAGTTACTCGTACAGGGAAGAGGAGCAGTACTTC. Its translation is CASSYSYREEEQYF. The chain uses TRBV6-5 and TRBJ2-7; a weak D match, TRBD1 (6 bases). The CDR3 sequence is 14 residues long. Between the trimmed V and J ends, which lost 0 bases and 7 bases, there was a span of 13 bases. Germline-derived CDR1 and CDR2 are MNHEY and SVGAGI.

The chain combines TRBV6-4 with TRBJ2-2; 7 nucleotides align to TRBD1. The V gene end was trimmed by 4 bases and the J gene end by 6 bases; junction bases not matched to a gene: 5. The CDR3 loop spans 14 amino acids. Germline CDR1 is MRHNA and CDR2 is SNTAGT. The CDR3 nucleotides read TGTGCCAGCAGTGCTGGGACAGTGGCCGGGGAGCTGTTTTTT. Translation gives CASSAGTVAGELFF.

This chain links TRBV4-1 with TRBJ1-6, with 8 bases lining up with TRBD1. The V and J ends lost 0 bases and 0 bases, in that order; junction bases with no gene match: 4. This CDR3 comprises 18 residues. Germline loops: CDR1 MGHRA, CDR2 YSYEKL. The CDR3 sequence is CASSQDPGQASYNSPLHF. The CDR3 bases are TGCGCCAGCAGCCAAGACCCGGGACAGGCCTCCTATAATTCACCCCTCCACTTT.

The rearrangement joins TRBV27 to TRBJ1-1, with D unresolved. CDR1 is MNHEY and CDR2 is SMNVEV in the germline V gene (reference sequence). V shed 2 bases and J shed 1 base, with 5 bases lying between them. This CDR3 region has 13 residues. The CDR3 bases are TGTGCCAGCAGTTTAGAGAGGAACACTGAAGCTTTCTTT. Translation: CASSLERNTEAFF.

For the CDR3, the DNA is TGTGCCAGCAGCCCCGGGTGGTACGGCTACACCTTC. This encodes CASSPGWYGYTF. V is TRBV9 and J is TRBJ1-2, with D uncertain. Germline V gives CDR1 SGDLS, CDR2 YYNGEE. The V end lost 4 bases, the J end lost 8 bases, and 12 bases lay between the germline ends. This CDR3 has 12 residues.

In this sample, this clone turned up a few times. The chain employs TRBV9 and TRBJ2-7; 7 bases line up with TRBD1. The CDR3 is 15 amino acids. Germline V CDR1 and CDR2: SGDLS, YYNGEE. The trim removed 3 bases at V and 4 bases at J, leaving 10 bases unmatched. CDR3 nucleotides: TGTGCCAGCAGCGCGTCCGGGACAGTAATATACGAGCAGTACTTC. Amino acids: CASSASGTVIYEQYF. The full variable domain, in which reference TRBV9 and TRBJ2-7 provide the parts outside the CDR3, is DSGVTQTPKHLITATGQRVTLRCSPRSGDLSVYWYQQSLDQGLQFLIQYYNGEERAKGNILERFSAQQFPDLHSELNLSSLELGDSALYFCASSASGTVIYEQYFGPGTRLTVT.

The chain uses TRBV10-3 and TRBJ1-2; tentative D call: TRBD1 (5 bases). The CDR3 extends over 13 amino acids. Germline assignment: CDR1 ENHRY and CDR2 SYGVKD. The V gene lost 3 bases and the J gene lost 5 bases, with 10 bases spanning the gap. The CDR3 nucleotides are TGTGCCATCAGTGATAGGCAGGGTTATGGCTACACCTTC. Encoded protein: CAISDRQGYGYTF.

V usage is TRBV7-9 and J usage is TRBJ1-3, with 10 nucleotides matching TRBD1. V lost 5 bases to trimming and J lost 1 base; unmatched junction nucleotides: 5. The CDR3 totals 16 residues. Looked up from germline, CDR1 is SEHNR and CDR2 is FQNEAQ (reference sequence). CDR3: CASSPGQGDSGNTIYF. The CDR3 DNA reads as TGTGCCAGCAGCCCAGGACAGGGGGATTCTGGAAACACCATATATTTT.

The gene calls are TRBV7-8 and TRBJ1-2; 8 bases align to TRBD1. Germline lookup yields CDR1 SGHVS and CDR2 FQNEAQ. Losses at the gene ends were 4 bases for V and 5 bases for J; bases not matched to a gene: 9. CDR3 length: 15 amino acids. Here the CDR3 DNA reads TGTGCCAGCAGCTCGCTCGGGACAGGATGGTATGGCTACACCTTC. Translated, it gives CASSSLGTGWYGYTF.

This clone was found many times. The chain recombines TRBV30 with TRBJ2-2; no definite D call. The CDR3 is 11 residues long. Per germline, CDR1 GTSNPN and CDR2 SVGIG (reference sequence). The ends were cut back, 5 bases at V and 3 bases at J, with 4 bases in the middle. The chain's CDR3 is CAWLHTGELFF. The CDR3 nucleotides are TGTGCCTGGCTTCACACCGGGGAGCTGTTTTTT.

The V and J genes are TRBV30 and TRBJ1-4; 8 nucleotides line up with TRBD1. Germline V lookup: CDR1 GTSNPN, CDR2 SVGIG (reference sequence). This CDR3 has 14 residues. V lost 3 bases to trimming and J lost 6 bases; unmatched junction nucleotides: 6. CDR3 nucleotides: TGTGCCTGGAGGATAGCAGGGGGCTATGAAAAACTGTTTTTT. The encoded protein is CAWRIAGGYEKLFF.

The sample holds a few counts of this clone. The rearrangement links TRBV27 to TRBJ1-5, with D unresolved. Germline V gives CDR1 MNHEY, CDR2 SMNVEV (reference sequence). The CDR3 has 13 amino acids. V dropped 1 base and J dropped 6 bases, with 7 bases sitting between them. The CDR3 loop reads CASSLLYGQPQHF. For the CDR3, the DNA is TGTGCCAGCAGTTTATTGTACGGTCAGCCCCAGCATTTT.

The chain combines TRBV11-2 with TRBJ2-7, with D possibly matching TRBD1 (7 bases). The CDR3 sequence is 15 residues long. Deletions cut 4 bases from V and 4 bases from J, with 17 bases between. Germline assignment: CDR1 SGHAT and CDR2 FQNNGV. The CDR3 here is CASSSQPGGQYEQYF. CDR3 in DNA: TGTGCCAGCAGCTCACAACCAGGGGGGCAGTACGAGCAGTACTTC.

The chain links TRBV9 to TRBJ1-3, with D perhaps TRBD1 (5 bases). The CDR3 is made up of 15 amino acids. Germline-derived CDR1 and CDR2 are SGDLS and YYNGEE. Trimming left V 3 bases short and J 1 base short, with 11 bases between. CDR3: CASSERGFSGNTIYF. CDR3 nucleotides: TGTGCCAGCAGCGAAAGGGGATTTTCTGGAAACACCATATATTTT.

The sample holds one count of this clone. The gene calls are TRBV19 and TRBJ1-5; D is ambiguous. The V end lost 3 bases, the J end lost 2 bases, and 8 bases lay between the germline ends. From germline, CDR1 is LNHDA and CDR2 SQIVND (reference sequence). This CDR3 is 14 amino acids long. CDR3 nucleotide sequence: TGTGCCAGTAGTATTCTAGTGGGCAATCAGCCCCAGCATTTT. It specifies CASSILVGNQPQHF.

This chain connects TRBV6-5 to TRBJ1-6; TRBD1 agrees at 11 bases. The trim removed 7 bases at V and 10 bases at J, leaving 9 bases unmatched. The length of the CDR3 is 15 residues. CDR1 and CDR2 (germline): MNHEY, SVGAGI. The CDR3 nucleotides read TGTGCCAGCATAGGGACAGGGGGAATTGGGTCACCCCTCCACTTT. It encodes CASIGTGGIGSPLHF.

The genes are TRBV15 and TRBJ1-5; D is unresolved. Per germline, CDR1 LNHNV and CDR2 YYDKDF (reference sequence). The V and J ends lost 0 bases and 4 bases respectively, with 7 bases between them. CDR3 length: 14 residues. The CDR3 region has the DNA TGTGCCACCAGCAGAGAGGCATATAATCAGCCCCAGCATTTT. Its translation is CATSREAYNQPQHF.

The rearrangement joins TRBV7-3 to TRBJ1-1; TRBD1 aligns across 9 bases. There are 14 residues in the CDR3. After removal of 5 bases from V and 4 bases from J, the junction contained 5 bases not matched to a gene. CDR1 and CDR2 from the germline V gene are SGHTA and FQGTGA. The CDR3 protein is CASSPDRGGTEAFF. CDR3 DNA sequence: TGTGCCAGCAGCCCGGACAGGGGTGGCACTGAAGCTTTCTTT.

The chain is built from TRBV6-5 and TRBJ1-2; possibly TRBD1 for D (6 bases). V lost 4 bases and J 4 bases, leaving 13 bases between the germline ends. This CDR3 has 14 residues. Per germline, CDR1 MNHEY and CDR2 SVGAGI. As DNA, the CDR3 is TGTGCCAGCAGTTTGACCGGGACAACCTATGGCTACACCTTC. This codes for CASSLTGTTYGYTF.

This clone was counted once. This rearrangement joins TRBV13 to TRBJ2-1; 11 bases align to TRBD2. The V segment lost 1 base and the J segment 6 bases; nucleotides outside the gene matches: 8. The CDR3 totals 17 residues. In germline, CDR1 is PRHDT, CDR2 FYEKMQ (reference sequence). CDR3 nucleotides: TGTGCCAGCAGCTTAGACGCTAGCGGGGGGATCGGCAATGAGCAGTTCTTC. It codes for CASSLDASGGIGNEQFF.

Of note for this clone: Within the sample, other DNA sequences also encode this same CDR3. J is TRBJ1-5 and V is TRBV18, with 8 bases fitting TRBD1. The V segment lost 3 bases and the J segment 2 bases; nucleotides outside the gene matches: 3. In germline, CDR1 is KGHSH, CDR2 LQKENI. The CDR3 runs 15 residues. The DNA of the CDR3 is TGTGCCAGCTCACCTCAGACAGGGGGCAATCAGCCCCAGCATTTT. It yields the protein CASSPQTGGNQPQHF.